A selection of T cell receptor beta chains follows, all from one sample in a study of a mutant IDH1 vaccine in newly diagnosed glioma. What these receptors recognize is not known. Sequencing used immunoSEQ multiplex PCR; TCRdb keeps in-frame clones, though not all of them. The sample consists of fewer than 35,000 clones, 78% of them appearing once. The sample in question was PBMCs, obtained from a glioma patient whose treatment included an IDH1 peptide vaccine. The source is a man aged 25-45 years with glioma. Both conserved end residues are part of each CDR3. A D gene is named only where the DNA matches it firmly. Part of the rows lack a size; the others show once, few, many or a class for expanded clones.

TGCGCCAGCAGCTTGGTTGACAGCCAAAAGGTCGGGGAGCTGTTTTTT	CASSLVDSQKVGELFF	TRBJ2-2	TRBV5-1	.	16	.
TGTGCCAACTCTCAAAACAGGGAATCCTACAATGAGCAGTTCTTC	CANSQNRESYNEQFF	TRBJ2-1	TRBV18	.	15	.
TGTGCCAGCAGCAATACAGGGCTTCCTAATGAAAAACTGTTTTTT	CASSNTGLPNEKLFF	TRBJ1-4	TRBV7-9	.	15	.
TGCAGCGTTGGGACAGGGGGCATGACAGATACGCAGTATTTT	CSVGTGGMTDTQYF	TRBJ2-3	TRBV29-1	TRBD1	14	.
TGTGCCAGTAGTATACGGGGGGGCAATCAGCCCCAGCATTTT	CASSIRGGNQPQHF	TRBJ1-5	TRBV19	.	14	.
TGTGCCAGCAGCTTGGGTGGGACTAGCGACAATGAGCAGTTCTTC	CASSLGGTSDNEQFF	TRBJ2-1	TRBV5-4	TRBD2	15	.
TGCGCCAGCAGCAGGGGGGGACAGCAAGAGACCCAGTACTTC	CASSRGGQQETQYF	TRBJ2-5	TRBV5-1	.	14	once
TGTGCCAGCAGTGAAGCCGGGGGAAGGACTCTAGGCAATCAGCCCCAGCATTTT	CASSEAGGRTLGNQPQHF	TRBJ1-5	TRBV6-1	.	18	few
TGCGCCAGCAGCCAAGATGGCGGGGGAAATTTCGATGAGCAGTTCTTC	CASSQDGGGNFDEQFF	TRBJ2-1	TRBV4-1	TRBD2	16	.
TGTGCCAGCAGTTTTGCGGTGGCCCAACCGGTCAATGAGCAGTTCTTC	CASSFAVAQPVNEQFF	TRBJ2-1	TRBV6-5	.	16	.
TGTGCCAGCAGTGAGTTTCGCTCCAATAGCAATCAGCCCCAGCATTTT	CASSEFRSNSNQPQHF	TRBJ1-5	TRBV2	.	16	.
TGTGCCAGCAGTGGGGCGGCTCCTCCAGGGAGAGAGCAGTACTTC	CASSGAAPPGREQYF	TRBJ2-7	TRBV25-1	.	15	.
TGTGCCAGCAGCATTGGACAGGGCGGGTTATATGGCTACACCTTC	CASSIGQGGLYGYTF	TRBJ1-2	TRBV5-8	TRBD1	15	.
TGTGCCAGCAGCTTAGTGGGCGGAGCCGAGCAGTACTTC	CASSLVGGAEQYF	TRBJ2-7	TRBV7-8	.	13	.
TGTGCCAGCAGCTTTAGTCACAGGGACGGTGGCTACACCTTC	CASSFSHRDGGYTF	TRBJ1-2	TRBV7-6	.	14	.
TGTGCCAGTAGTATAGGCCAGAACACTGAAGCTTTCTTT	CASSIGQNTEAFF	TRBJ1-1	TRBV19	.	13	once
TGTGCTAGTGGTTCGACAGGGGACTACTACAATGAGCAGTTCTTC	CASGSTGDYYNEQFF	TRBJ2-1	TRBV12-5	.	15	.
TGTGCCTGGGGCCAGGGGGACATCATATATTTT	CAWGQGDIIYF	TRBJ1-3	TRBV30	TRBD1	11	.
TGTGCCAGCAGTGGGGACAGGGCGCTTTCCTACGAGCAGTACTTC	CASSGDRALSYEQYF	TRBJ2-7	TRBV2	TRBD1	15	.
TGTGCCACCAGCAGAGATTGGGAGGGGGCGCGTGGCTACACCTTC	CATSRDWEGARGYTF	TRBJ1-2	TRBV15	TRBD1	15	.
TGTGCCAGCAGTCCGCACAGGGGGCTCGTGAACACTGAAGCTTTCTTT	CASSPHRGLVNTEAFF	TRBJ1-1	TRBV28	TRBD1	16	.
TGCAGCGTTTTTGACAGGGGGTTCACTGAAGCTTTCTTT	CSVFDRGFTEAFF	TRBJ1-1	TRBV29-1	TRBD1	13	few
TGCGCCAGCAGACATGGACAGGGGGGAACTGAAGCTTTCTTT	CASRHGQGGTEAFF	TRBJ1-1	TRBV4-1	TRBD1	14	.
TGTGCCAGCTCACCACCTATTGCTACCCACACCGGGGAGCTGTTTTTT	CASSPPIATHTGELFF	TRBJ2-2	TRBV18	.	16	.
TGTGCCAGCAGCAGCACTAGCGGAGATACGCAGTATTTT	CASSSTSGDTQYF	TRBJ2-3	TRBV2	TRBD2	13	.
TGTGCCAGCAGTCCAGGACAGGCAGGGGGCTACACCTTC	CASSPGQAGGYTF	TRBJ1-2	TRBV6-6	TRBD1	13	.
TGTGCCAGCAGACACATTACCTACGAGCAGTACTTC	CASRHITYEQYF	TRBJ2-7	TRBV7-8	.	12	.